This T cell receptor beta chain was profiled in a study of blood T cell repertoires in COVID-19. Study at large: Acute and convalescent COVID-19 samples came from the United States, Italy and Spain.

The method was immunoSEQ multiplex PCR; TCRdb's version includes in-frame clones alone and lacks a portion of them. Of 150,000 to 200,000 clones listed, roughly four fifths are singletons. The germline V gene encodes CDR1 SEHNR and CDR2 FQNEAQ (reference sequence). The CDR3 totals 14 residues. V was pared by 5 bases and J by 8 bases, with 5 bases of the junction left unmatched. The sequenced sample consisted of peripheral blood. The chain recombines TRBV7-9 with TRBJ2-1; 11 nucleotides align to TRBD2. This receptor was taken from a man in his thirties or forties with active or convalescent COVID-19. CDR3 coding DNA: TGTGCCAGCAGCCCGGGACTAGCGGCGGATGAGCAGTTCTTC. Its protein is CASSPGLAADEQFF.